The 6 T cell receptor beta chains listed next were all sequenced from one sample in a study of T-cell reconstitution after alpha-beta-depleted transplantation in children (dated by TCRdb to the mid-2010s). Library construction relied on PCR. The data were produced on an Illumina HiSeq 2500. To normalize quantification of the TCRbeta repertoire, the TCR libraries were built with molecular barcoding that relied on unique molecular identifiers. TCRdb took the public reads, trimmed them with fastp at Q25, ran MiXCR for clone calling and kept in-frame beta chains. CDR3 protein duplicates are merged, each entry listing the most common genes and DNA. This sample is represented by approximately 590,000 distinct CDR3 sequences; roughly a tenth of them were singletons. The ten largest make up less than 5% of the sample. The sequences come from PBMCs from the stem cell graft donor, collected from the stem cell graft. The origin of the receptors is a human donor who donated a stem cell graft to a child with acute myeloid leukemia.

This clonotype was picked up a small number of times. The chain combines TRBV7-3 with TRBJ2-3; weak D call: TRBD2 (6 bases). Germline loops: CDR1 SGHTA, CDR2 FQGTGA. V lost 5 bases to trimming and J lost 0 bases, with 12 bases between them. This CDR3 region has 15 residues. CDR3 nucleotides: TGTGCCAGCAGCCGCGGCGGGGCTAGCACAGATACGCAGTATTTT. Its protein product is CASSRGGASTDTQYF. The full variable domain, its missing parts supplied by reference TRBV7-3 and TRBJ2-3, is GAGVSQTPSNKVTEKGKYVELRCDPISGHTALYWYRQSLGQGPEFLIYFQGTGAADDSGLPNDRFFAVRPEGSVSTLKIQRTERGDSAVYLCASSRGGASTDTQYFGPGTRLTVL.

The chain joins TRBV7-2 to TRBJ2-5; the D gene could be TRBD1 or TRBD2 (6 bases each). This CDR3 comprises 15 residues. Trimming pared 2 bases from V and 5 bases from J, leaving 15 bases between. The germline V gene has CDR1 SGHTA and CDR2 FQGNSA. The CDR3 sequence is CASSLPFRGGETQYF. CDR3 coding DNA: TGTGCCAGCAGCTTACCATTCAGGGGAGGCGAGACCCAGTACTTC.

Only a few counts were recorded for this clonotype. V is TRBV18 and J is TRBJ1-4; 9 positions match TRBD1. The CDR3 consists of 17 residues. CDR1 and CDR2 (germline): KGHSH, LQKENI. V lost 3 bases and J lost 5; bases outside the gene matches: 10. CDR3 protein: CASSPVTGQGRNEKLFF. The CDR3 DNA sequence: TGTGCCAGCTCACCGGTAACGGGACAGGGTAGAAATGAAAAACTGTTTTTT.

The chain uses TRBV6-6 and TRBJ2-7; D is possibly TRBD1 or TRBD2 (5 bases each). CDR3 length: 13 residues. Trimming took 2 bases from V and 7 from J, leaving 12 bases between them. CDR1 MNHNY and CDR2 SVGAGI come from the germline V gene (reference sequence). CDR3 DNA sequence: TGTGCCAGCAGTTACGGAAGTGAGGGGGAGCAGTACTTC. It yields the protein CASSYGSEGEQYF.

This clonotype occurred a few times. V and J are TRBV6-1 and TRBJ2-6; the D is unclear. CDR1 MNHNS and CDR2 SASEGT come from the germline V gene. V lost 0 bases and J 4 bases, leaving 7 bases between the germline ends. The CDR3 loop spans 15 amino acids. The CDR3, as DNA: TGTGCCAGCAGTGAAGCCCCCTGGGGGGCCAACGTCCTGACTTTC. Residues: CASSEAPWGANVLTF.

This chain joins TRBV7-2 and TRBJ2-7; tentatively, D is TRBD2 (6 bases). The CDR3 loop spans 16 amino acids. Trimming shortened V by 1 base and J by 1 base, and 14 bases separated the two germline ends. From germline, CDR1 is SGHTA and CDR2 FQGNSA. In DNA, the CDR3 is TGTGCCAGCAGCTTAGGGGAGGCGGGGTCATCCTACGAGCAGTACTTC. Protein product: CASSLGEAGSSYEQYF.